Following are 5 T cell receptor beta chains from one sample sequenced in a study of cytomegalovirus exposure and HLA in healthy donors. PCR involved 60 Vbeta and 13 Jbeta primers. TCRdb's table, derived via immunoSEQ multiplex PCR, lists solely in-frame clones and lacks some. Found here are approximately 290,000 clones, 75% to 90% of them singletons; the top ten hold roughly 0.31%. The sample consisted of PBMCs. All receptors come from a girl aged 2-10 years in good health and CMV-seronegative.

The CDR3: CASSPERTEAFF. CDR3 DNA: TGTGCCAGCTCACCCGAGAGGACTGAAGCTTTCTTT. The chain is built from TRBV18 and TRBJ1-1, with D unclear. V lost 3 bases to trimming and J lost 5 bases, with 7 bases between them. The germline V gene has CDR1 KGHSH and CDR2 LQKENI. The CDR3 loop spans 12 amino acids.

The CDR3 spells CASSSLTSGVETQYF. As DNA, the CDR3 is TGTGCCAGCAGCTCCTTGACTAGCGGGGTAGAGACCCAGTACTTC. The rearrangement joins TRBV5-8 to TRBJ2-5; TRBD2 matches at 11 bases. There are 15 residues in the CDR3. The J segment lost 4 bases and the V segment lost 3 bases, leaving 5 bases of the junction unmatched. Germline-derived CDR1 and CDR2 are SGHTS and YDEGEE.

The gene calls are TRBV11-2 and TRBJ1-1, with a weak D call TRBD1 (6 bases). This CDR3 comprises 16 residues. V dropped 5 bases and J dropped 6 bases, with 22 bases sitting between them. Per germline, CDR1 SGHAT and CDR2 FQNNGV. The CDR3 here is CASSPRLGRGSPEAFF. For the CDR3, the DNA is TGTGCCAGCAGCCCCCGTTTGGGCAGGGGATCCCCTGAAGCTTTCTTT. The full variable domain, completed using reference TRBV11-2 and TRBJ1-1, is EAGVAQSPRYKIIEKRQSVAFWCNPISGHATLYWYQQILGQGPKLLIQFQNNGVVDDSQLPKDRFSAERLKGVDSTLKIQPAKLEDSAVYLCASSPRLGRGSPEAFFGQGTRLTVV.

This clone was picked up one time. The V and J genes are TRBV10-3 and TRBJ2-1, with TRBD2 identical over 11 bases. V was pared by 5 bases and J by 0 bases, with 9 bases of the junction left unmatched. The CDR3 is 18 residues long. Germline loops: CDR1 ENHRY, CDR2 SYGVKD. CDR3 loop: CAISRRTSGPRSYNEQFF. CDR3 sequence (DNA): TGTGCCATCAGTCGGAGGACTAGCGGGCCCCGCTCCTACAATGAGCAGTTCTTC.

The chain has TRBV29-1 and TRBJ2-1; a weak D match, TRBD2 (7 bases). Trimming removed 6 bases from V and 0 bases from J, with 15 bases in between. The germline gives CDR1 SQVTM, CDR2 ANQGSEA. The CDR3 has 15 amino acids. The CDR3 DNA sequence: TGCAGCGTGGGGGGGGCGTTGAGCTCCTACAATGAGCAGTTCTTC. Encoded protein: CSVGGALSSYNEQFF.